This T cell receptor beta chain was identified in a study of blood T cell repertoires in COVID-19. For the study at large: Acute and convalescent COVID-19 specimens originated in the United States, Italy and Spain. Sample material is recorded as cDNA or gDNA derived from T cells, B-cell-depleted T cells, or PBMCs.

The germline V gene has CDR1 SGDLS and CDR2 YYNGEE. This CDR3 region has 15 residues. V was pared by 3 bases and J by 8 bases, with 13 bases of the junction left unmatched. The repertoire was sequenced with immunoSEQ multiplex PCR; TCRdb's copy has only in-frame clones and lacks some. The repertoire holds around 120,000 clones, with more than 60% as singletons. Sequenced material: peripheral blood. The sequence was collected from a man aged 65 to 79 with acute or convalescent COVID-19. The chain links TRBV9 to TRBJ1-2; TRBD1 aligns across 7 bases. As DNA, the CDR3 is TGTGCCAGCAGCGCAGGACAGGCCTCTACTAGGGGCTACACCTTC. Translation gives CASSAGQASTRGYTF.